The present TCR beta chain was sequenced within a study of T cells in Graves' hyperthyroidism and ophthalmopathy. V shed 7 bases and J shed 4 bases, with 16 bases lying between them. Per germline, CDR1 SQVTM and CDR2 ANQGSEA. The CDR3 extends over 13 amino acids. This clonotype was counted at least ten times. The antigen remains unidentified. Study-level points and caveats: With a median lead of approximately six months before onset, the model predicted ophthalmopathy. Most expanded thyroid clonotypes above 0.001 recurred in blood.

Blood sampling occurred at first hyperthyroidism diagnosis, ahead of any ophthalmopathy symptoms. The source material, RNA transcripts, was used to amplify TCR beta CDR3 regions. In the first-round RT-PCR of the TCR CDR3, the HTBI primer set was used. TCRdb reanalysed the multiplex PCR reads using MiXCR and keeps one entry per CDR3 protein. The data hold over 250,000 distinct CDR3 sequences, with 25% to 30% observed a single time. The sequence derives from a man aged 40-49 years with Graves' hyperthyroidism that later progressed to Graves' ophthalmopathy. The chain combines TRBV29-1 with TRBJ1-2, with D possibly being TRBD1 (6 bases). Sequenced: blood. In DNA, the CDR3 is TGCAGCGCCTTGACAGGCGCTATCTATGGCTACACCTTC. Translation: CSALTGAIYGYTF.